This T cell receptor beta chain was identified in a study of T cells in tuberculosis (dated by TCRdb to between 2018 and 2020). For the wider study: In the study, CD1B tetramers and high-throughput TCR immunosequencing were combined to characterize T cells specific for the mycobacterial lipid antigen glucose monomycolate (GMM).

The paper as a whole reports these results and caveats: The stringent sort gate may have missed T cells binding the CD1B-GMM tetramer with low affinity.

The germline V end is reduced by 5 bases and the J end by 11 bases; junction bases left unmatched: 9. Including cysteine and phenylalanine, the CDR3 has 13 amino acids. The read is trimmed to its CDR3 DNA, 39 bases read in frame from base 1. For CDR1 and CDR2, the germline V gene lists MNHEY and SVGAGI. Because TCR-alpha and TCR-beta chains were sequenced unpaired, no information on chain pairing was available. The immunoSEQ multiplex PCR assay was used to generate TCR libraries, with TCR-beta and/or TCR-alpha/delta assays applied to each sample. The amplified TCR libraries were sequenced on the Illumina high-throughput platform. The published analysis was carried out like this. Clustering and dimensionality reduction relied on pairwise TCRdist distances among GMM-specific receptors from T cells that were either sorted ex vivo or expanded in vitro. Sequence motifs defined by gene usage and CDR3 content were tested for enrichment in tetramer-positive versus tetramer-negative populations. In TCRdb, the immuneACCESS table is reduced to in-frame sequences with V and J assigned. These tables do not hold every clone; where another copy was compared, an unresolved V gene accounts for under half, and the others remain unexplained. V, J and clone size were drawn from that table, and D and trimming were deduced from the DNA. This sample comprises 88,000 or so clones, about nine tenths of them detected only once. The ten largest make up around 2% of the sample.

Concerning this clone itself: No base quality values were provided; no much bigger clone lies one nucleotide off.

PBMC were thawed, rested overnight, stained with GMM-loaded CD1B tetramer, a Live/Dead dye and anti-CD3, and then sorted on a FACS Aria II. CD1B tetramers were loaded with C32 glucose monomycolate purified from Rhodococcus equi. Before cryopreservation, the PBMC later used for tetramer sorting had been depleted of CD14-expressing monocytes as part of a separate study. From each donor, roughly 93,000 tetramer-negative cells were sorted and were analyzed alongside the tetramer-positive cells. GMM-loaded CD1B tetramers were used to sort antigen-specific T cells from four healthy South African adults. This receptor chain uses TRBV6-5 and TRBJ1-1, with TRBD1 matching 9 junction bases. The TCR was taken from an adult woman with latent tuberculosis. Specimen: CD1b-GMM tetramer-negative cells sorted from PBMCs. In the paper's terms, the cell subset or site label means: T cells not binding CD1B-GMM tetramer, sorted from same donor. The CDR3: CASSTRDRVGAFF. The DNA sequence is given as TGTGCCAGCAGTACCCGGGACAGGGTTGGGGCTTTCTTT.